A selection of T cell receptor beta chains follows, all from one sample in a study of cytomegalovirus exposure and HLA in healthy donors. Sequencing used immunoSEQ multiplex PCR; TCRdb keeps in-frame clones, though not all of them. The ten most abundant clones cover approximately 0.99% of a sample with 100,000 to 150,000 clones. Material for sequencing was PBMCs. The receptor source for this set is a man between 18 and 29 years old in good health and CMV-seronegative. The CDR3 runs from the conserved cysteine through the conserved F or W. Each record gives: V gene, D gene, J gene, CDR3 DNA, CDR3 protein. The D gene is left open where the match is weak.

V: TRBV19; D: NA; J: TRBJ1-2; DNA: TGTGCCAGTAGTATAACCCGGACAGCAATCTACTATGGCTACACCTTC; CDR3: CASSITRTAIYYGYTF
V: TRBV5-5; D: NA; J: TRBJ1-1; DNA: TGTGCCAGCAGCTTGGCTGGGGCGGACACTGAAGCTTTCTTT; CDR3: CASSLAGADTEAFF
V: TRBV28; D: NA; J: TRBJ2-2; DNA: TGTGCCAGCAGTTTTGGAGGTTCGAACACCGGGGAGCTGTTTTTT; CDR3: CASSFGGSNTGELFF
V: TRBV2; D: TRBD1; J: TRBJ1-5; DNA: TGTGCCAGCACAAACAGGGGAAGCAATCAGCCCCAGCATTTT; CDR3: CASTNRGSNQPQHF
V: TRBV5-1; D: TRBD2; J: TRBJ2-3; DNA: TGCGCCAGCAATGGGCGGGAGGGCGGCACAGATACGCAGTATTTT; CDR3: CASNGREGGTDTQYF
V: TRBV28; D: TRBD2; J: TRBJ2-7; DNA: TGTGCCAGCAGTTCTGTAGGGGAGGTTAGCGGGGAAAGCTCCTACGAGCAGTACTTC; CDR3: CASSSVGEVSGESSYEQYF
V: TRBV28; D: TRBD2; J: TRBJ2-1; DNA: TGTGCCAGCAGTTTTGGGGCTAGCGGAGCCGGGCAGTTCTTC; CDR3: CASSFGASGAGQFF
V: TRBV27; D: TRBD1; J: TRBJ2-7; DNA: TGTGCCAGCAGTTTGGGACAGGGGGGGTACGAGCAGTACTTC; CDR3: CASSLGQGGYEQYF
V: TRBV6-6; D: TRBD1; J: TRBJ2-3; DNA: TGTGCCAGCAGGCTACTCAGGGGGCTTCAAGATACGCAGTATTTT; CDR3: CASRLLRGLQDTQYF
V: TRBV5-1; D: NA; J: TRBJ2-5; DNA: TGCGCCAGCAGCTTCCAGGGCCTCCAAGAGACCCAGTACTTC; CDR3: CASSFQGLQETQYF
V: TRBV6-4; D: TRBD1; J: TRBJ1-2; DNA: TGTGCCAGCAGGGCCCAGACAGGGGCGGGTGGCTACACCTTC; CDR3: CASRAQTGAGGYTF
V: TRBV18; D: TRBD2; J: TRBJ2-5; DNA: TGTGCCAGCTCACCTTCGGGACGGGGGGGCCAAGAGACCCAGTACTTC; CDR3: CASSPSGRGGQETQYF
V: TRBV18; D: NA; J: TRBJ1-2; DNA: TGTGCCAGCTCACCACCGGGGGGCTATGGCTACACCTTC; CDR3: CASSPPGGYGYTF
V: TRBV7-2; D: TRBD2; J: TRBJ2-3; DNA: TGTGCCAGCAGCTTAGTAGCGGGAGGAGATACGCAGTATTTT; CDR3: CASSLVAGGDTQYF
V: TRBV30; D: TRBD2; J: TRBJ2-1; DNA: TGTGCCTGGATGCGGGGGGGCCACAATGAGCAGTTCTTC; CDR3: CAWMRGGHNEQFF
V: TRBV19; D: NA; J: TRBJ1-2; DNA: TGTGCCAGTAGTACGACCACGACTATTATCTACACCTTC; CDR3: CASSTTTTIIYTF
V: TRBV6-1; D: TRBD1; J: TRBJ1-5; DNA: TGTGCCAGCTCACCTAGGGACAGGGACCAGCCCCAGCATTTT; CDR3: CASSPRDRDQPQHF
V: TRBV5-8; D: NA; J: TRBJ1-2; DNA: TGTGCCAGCAGAACAGACACCGCTAACTATGGCTACACCTTC; CDR3: CASRTDTANYGYTF
V: TRBV11-2; D: TRBD1; J: TRBJ2-7; DNA: TGTGCCAGCAGCTTAGGACCGGGACAGGGGAGGGAGCAGTACTTC; CDR3: CASSLGPGQGREQYF
V: TRBV2; D: NA; J: TRBJ1-4; DNA: TGTGCCAGCAGTGAAGCCTTCTCAGAACTGTTTTTT; CDR3: CASSEAFSELFF
V: TRBV9; D: TRBD2; J: TRBJ2-3; DNA: TGTGCCAGCACCGTACTAGCGGGAGAGACAGATACGCAGTATTTT; CDR3: CASTVLAGETDTQYF
V: TRBV18; D: NA; J: TRBJ2-6; DNA: TGTGCCAGCTCACCCCAGGGCTCTGGGGCCAACGTCCTGACTTTC; CDR3: CASSPQGSGANVLTF
V: TRBV9; D: NA; J: TRBJ1-1; DNA: TGTGCCAGCAGCGTACAGGGGAAAACTGAAGCTTTCTTT; CDR3: CASSVQGKTEAFF
V: TRBV6-5; D: NA; J: TRBJ1-1; DNA: TGTGCCAGCTGTCGGGACTCATACACTGAAGCTTTCTTT; CDR3: CASCRDSYTEAFF
V: TRBV11-3; D: NA; J: TRBJ2-2; DNA: TGTGCCAGCAGCTCAGGGGACACCGGGGAGCTGTTTTTT; CDR3: CASSSGDTGELFF
V: TRBV9; D: TRBD1; J: TRBJ1-5; DNA: TGTGCCAGCAGCGTAGGACAGGGGGCAAGGCAGCCCCAGCATTTT; CDR3: CASSVGQGARQPQHF
V: TRBV5-1; D: NA; J: TRBJ1-6; DNA: TGCGCCAGCAGCTTGGCCGGGTATGGGTCACCCCTCCACTTT; CDR3: CASSLAGYGSPLHF
V: TRBV9; D: NA; J: TRBJ2-7; DNA: TGTGCCAGCAGCGTCTTTGAGGCCAGACAGTACGAGCAGTACTTC; CDR3: CASSVFEARQYEQYF
V: TRBV30; D: NA; J: TRBJ1-3; DNA: TGTGCCTGGAAAACAGGGAGCTCTGGAAACACCATATATTTT; CDR3: CAWKTGSSGNTIYF
V: TRBV9; D: NA; J: TRBJ1-2; DNA: TGTGCCAGCAGCACCAGCGTAGGTCCAGATAACTATGGCTACACCTTC; CDR3: CASSTSVGPDNYGYTF
V: TRBV30; D: NA; J: TRBJ1-3; DNA: TGTGCCTGGAGTGTAAACACGGGGTCTGGAAACACCATATATTTT; CDR3: CAWSVNTGSGNTIYF
V: TRBV7-9; D: NA; J: TRBJ1-1; DNA: TGTGCCAGCAGCTCCGGTGTTCCTGAAGCTTTCTTT; CDR3: CASSSGVPEAFF
V: TRBV7-3; D: TRBD2; J: TRBJ2-3; DNA: TGTGCCAGCAGCTTTCGGGGGGGGAACACAGATACGCAGTATTTT; CDR3: CASSFRGGNTDTQYF
V: TRBV5-4; D: NA; J: TRBJ2-1; DNA: TGTGCCAGCAGCTTCCAGGGGGGATACAATGAGCAGTTCTTC; CDR3: CASSFQGGYNEQFF
V: TRBV11-2; D: NA; J: TRBJ1-1; DNA: TGTGCCAGCAGCTTAGTCATAGATCCGGCAGGTGAAGCTTTCTTT; CDR3: CASSLVIDPAGEAFF
V: TRBV5-6; D: NA; J: TRBJ1-5; DNA: TGTGCCAGCACCCAAGGGGAAACCAATCAGCCCCAGCATTTT; CDR3: CASTQGETNQPQHF
V: TRBV5-1; D: TRBD1; J: TRBJ2-5; DNA: TGCGCCACTTCGACAGGGTTGTTGGAAGAGACCCAGTACTTC; CDR3: CATSTGLLEETQYF
V: TRBV30; D: NA; J: TRBJ1-4; DNA: TGTGCCTGGAGTGTACCGCTAGGTCTTAGGGAAAAACTGTTTTTT; CDR3: CAWSVPLGLREKLFF
V: TRBV11-2; D: TRBD1; J: TRBJ1-5; DNA: TGTGCCAGCAGCCGAACACAGGGGATGAGCAATCAGCCCCAGCATTTT; CDR3: CASSRTQGMSNQPQHF
V: TRBV19; D: NA; J: TRBJ1-5; DNA: TGTGCCAGTATAGGAGGTTTTAGCAATCAGCCCCAGCATTTT; CDR3: CASIGGFSNQPQHF
V: TRBV5-6; D: TRBD1; J: TRBJ2-7; DNA: TGTGCCAGCCTCTCGGGACAGGGGGCCTACGAGCAGTACTTC; CDR3: CASLSGQGAYEQYF
V: TRBV27; D: TRBD1; J: TRBJ1-4; DNA: TGTGCCAGCGGGACAGCTGATGAAAAACTGTTTTTT; CDR3: CASGTADEKLFF
V: TRBV5-1; D: NA; J: TRBJ2-1; DNA: TGCGCCAGCAGCTTAAATCCGACAGCGACCGAGTCCGATGAGCAGTTCTTC; CDR3: CASSLNPTATESDEQFF
V: TRBV28; D: NA; J: TRBJ1-5; DNA: TGTGCCAGCAGTCAGGGGACGGATACTAGCAATCAGCCCCAGCATTTT; CDR3: CASSQGTDTSNQPQHF
V: TRBV5-1; D: NA; J: TRBJ2-7; DNA: TGCGCCAGCAGCTTGGGGGGGGTACTGTTATACGAGCAGTACTTC; CDR3: CASSLGGVLLYEQYF
V: TRBV6-5; D: TRBD1; J: TRBJ2-7; DNA: TGTGCCAGCAGGGGGGGACAGGGAAAGCAGTACTTC; CDR3: CASRGGQGKQYF